In this sample, the clone carrying this T cell receptor (beta chain) turned up many times. J was trimmed by 5 bases and V by 8 bases; bases with no gene match: 8. CDR3 length: 15 amino acids. Germline V gene sequence: CDR1 ENHRY, CDR2 SYGVKD. The entry originates in a study of human T cells and chemical hapten exposure. Stated time point: patch test 1, 2 weeks after DPC sensitization. Treatment described: therapeutic diphenylcyclopropenone sensitization with weekly scalp DPC. Alopecia patients deemed DPC-suitable, aged 18 to 70, excluding pregnancy. Individual cDNA molecules in this library carried unique molecular identifiers. In the study's own analysis: There were a median of approximately 100,000 TCRs per sample, with a range from 23,224 to 690,600. TCRdb passed the RACE reads through MiXCR, listing each CDR3 protein once. The V and J calls come from TCRdb's annotation, not from the publication. The sample records about 340,000 distinct CDR3 sequences, roughly 6.9% being singletons.

The V call is TRBV10-3, the J call TRBJ2-3, with 12 bases lining up with TRBD1. The sequences come from whole blood, collected in connection with sensitization to the hapten diphenylcyclopropenone (DPC). The sequence was collected from a woman under 30 with alopecia areata. Some clones in this sample may be carry-over from other donors' samples. Here the CDR3 DNA reads TGTGCCATCGCCCCCGGGACAGGGGGCAAAGATACGCAGTATTTT. It codes for CAIAPGTGGKDTQYF.